This note documents a single TCR beta chain sequence. This entry is derived from a study of CDR3 diversity in severe acne. TCRdb ran MiXCR on the PCR reads and lists one entry per CDR3 protein. The sample has 84,000 or so distinct CDR3 sequences; around half are singletons. V trimming: 0 bases; J trimming: 4 bases; junction bases outside the gene matches: 0. Looked up from germline, CDR1 is MRHNA and CDR2 is SNTAGT. The CDR3 has 14 residues. This TCR was recovered from a male donor in good health, serving as a control. The sequencing input was blood. The chain uses TRBV6-4 and TRBJ2-7; 10 nucleotides line up with TRBD2. CDR3 sequence (DNA): TGTGCCAGCAGTGACTCTAGCGGGGGGTACGAGCAGTACTTC. It yields the protein CASSDSSGGYEQYF.